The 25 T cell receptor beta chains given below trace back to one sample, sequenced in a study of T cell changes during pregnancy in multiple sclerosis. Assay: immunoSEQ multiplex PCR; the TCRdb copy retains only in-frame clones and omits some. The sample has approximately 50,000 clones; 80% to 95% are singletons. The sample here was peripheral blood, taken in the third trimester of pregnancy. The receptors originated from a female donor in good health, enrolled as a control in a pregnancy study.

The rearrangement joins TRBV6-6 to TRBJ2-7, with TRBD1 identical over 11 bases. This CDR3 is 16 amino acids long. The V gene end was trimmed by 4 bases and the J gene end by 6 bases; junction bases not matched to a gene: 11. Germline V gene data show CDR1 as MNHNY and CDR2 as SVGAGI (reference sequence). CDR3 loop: CASSSTKPGTGGEQYF. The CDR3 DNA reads TGTGCCAGCAGTTCGACAAAACCCGGGACAGGGGGCGAGCAGTACTTC.

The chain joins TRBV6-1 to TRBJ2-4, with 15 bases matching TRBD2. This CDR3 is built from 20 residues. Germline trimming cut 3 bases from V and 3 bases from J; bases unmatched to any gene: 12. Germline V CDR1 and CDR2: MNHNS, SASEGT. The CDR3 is CASSEGTSGGLGVGKNIQYF. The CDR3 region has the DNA TGTGCCAGCAGTGAGGGGACTAGCGGGGGGCTAGGGGTCGGCAAAAACATTCAGTACTTC.

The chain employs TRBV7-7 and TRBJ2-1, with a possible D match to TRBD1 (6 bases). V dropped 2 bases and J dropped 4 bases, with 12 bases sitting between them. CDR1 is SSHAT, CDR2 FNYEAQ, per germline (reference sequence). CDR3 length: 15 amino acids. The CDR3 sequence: CASSLQGTVYNEQFF. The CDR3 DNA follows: TGTGCCAGCAGCTTACAGGGGACCGTTTACAATGAGCAGTTCTTC.

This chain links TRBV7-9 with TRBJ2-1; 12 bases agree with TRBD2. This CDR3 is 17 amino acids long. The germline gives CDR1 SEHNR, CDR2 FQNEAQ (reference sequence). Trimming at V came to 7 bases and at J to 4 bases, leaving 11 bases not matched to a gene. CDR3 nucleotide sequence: TGTGCCAGCACCCAGGGGGCTAGCGGGAGGGGTTACAATGAGCAGTTCTTC. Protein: CASTQGASGRGYNEQFF.

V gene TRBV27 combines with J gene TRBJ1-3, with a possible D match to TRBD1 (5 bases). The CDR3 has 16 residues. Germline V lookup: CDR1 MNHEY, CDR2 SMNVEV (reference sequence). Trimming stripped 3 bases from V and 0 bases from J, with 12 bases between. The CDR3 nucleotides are TGTGCCAGCAGTTTGGGTAGGGGCTACTCTGGAAACACCATATATTTT. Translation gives CASSLGRGYSGNTIYF.

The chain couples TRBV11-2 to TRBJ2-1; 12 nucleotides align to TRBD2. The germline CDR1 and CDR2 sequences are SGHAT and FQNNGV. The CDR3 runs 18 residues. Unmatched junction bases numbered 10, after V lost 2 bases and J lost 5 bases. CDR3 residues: CASSLPQGTSGYNNEQFF. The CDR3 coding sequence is TGTGCCAGCAGCTTACCCCAGGGGACTAGCGGGTATAACAATGAGCAGTTCTTC.

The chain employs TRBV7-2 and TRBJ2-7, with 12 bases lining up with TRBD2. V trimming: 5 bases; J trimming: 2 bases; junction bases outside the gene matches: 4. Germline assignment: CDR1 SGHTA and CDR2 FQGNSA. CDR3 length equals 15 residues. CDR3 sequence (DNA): TGTGCCAGCAGCATAACTAGCGGGGGGACCTACGAGCAGTACTTC. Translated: CASSITSGGTYEQYF. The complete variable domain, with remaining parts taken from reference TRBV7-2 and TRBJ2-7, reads GAGVSQSPSNKVTEKGKDVELRCDPISGHTALYWYRQSLGQGLEFLIYFQGNSAPDKSGLPSDRFSAERTGGSVSTLTIQRTQQEDSAVYLCASSITSGGTYEQYFGPGTRLTVT.

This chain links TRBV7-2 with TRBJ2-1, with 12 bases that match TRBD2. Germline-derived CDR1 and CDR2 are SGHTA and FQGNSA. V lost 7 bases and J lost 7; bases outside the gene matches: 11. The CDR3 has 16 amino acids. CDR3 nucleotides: TGTGCCAGCACCCCAGCCCCGCTAGCGGGAGGGAATGAGCAGTTCTTC. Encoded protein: CASTPAPLAGGNEQFF.

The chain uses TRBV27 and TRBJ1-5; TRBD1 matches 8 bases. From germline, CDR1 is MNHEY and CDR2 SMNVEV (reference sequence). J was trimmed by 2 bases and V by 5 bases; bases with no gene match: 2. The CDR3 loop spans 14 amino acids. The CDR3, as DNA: TGTGCCAGCAGTCCGGACAGGGGCAATCAGCCCCAGCATTTT. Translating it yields CASSPDRGNQPQHF.

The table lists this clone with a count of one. The CDR3 region is CASSLLGADEQFF. DNA for the CDR3: TGTGCCAGCAGCTTATTGGGGGCGGATGAGCAGTTCTTC. This chain joins TRBV7-9 and TRBJ2-1; D may be TRBD1 (6 bases). The CDR3 runs 13 residues. Germline V gene sequence: CDR1 SEHNR, CDR2 FQNEAQ (reference sequence). The V and J ends lost 2 bases and 8 bases respectively, with 10 bases between them.

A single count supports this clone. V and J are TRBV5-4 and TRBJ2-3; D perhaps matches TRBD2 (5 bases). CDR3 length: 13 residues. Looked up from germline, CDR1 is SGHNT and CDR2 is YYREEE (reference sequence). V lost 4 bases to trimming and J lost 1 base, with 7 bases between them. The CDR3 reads CASSRTGTDTQYF. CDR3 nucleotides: TGTGCCAGCAGCAGGACTGGCACAGATACGCAGTATTTT. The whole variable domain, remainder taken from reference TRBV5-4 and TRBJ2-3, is ETGVTQSPTHLIKTRGQQVTLRCSSQSGHNTVSWYQQALGQGPQFIFQYYREEENGRGNFPPRFSGLQFPNYSSELNVNALELDDSALYLCASSRTGTDTQYFGPGTRLTVL.

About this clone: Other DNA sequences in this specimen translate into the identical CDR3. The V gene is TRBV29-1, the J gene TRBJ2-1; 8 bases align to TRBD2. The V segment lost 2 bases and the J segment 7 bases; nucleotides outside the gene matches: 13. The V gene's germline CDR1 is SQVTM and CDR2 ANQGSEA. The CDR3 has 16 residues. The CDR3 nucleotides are TGCAGCGTTGAAACCAGACAGAGACTAGCGTCGAATGAGCAGTTCTTC. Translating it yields CSVETRQRLASNEQFF.

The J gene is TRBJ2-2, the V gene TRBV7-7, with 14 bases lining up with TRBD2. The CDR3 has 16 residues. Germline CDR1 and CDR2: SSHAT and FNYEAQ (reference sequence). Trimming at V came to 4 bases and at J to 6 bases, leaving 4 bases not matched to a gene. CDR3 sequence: CASSSGLAGVSGELFF. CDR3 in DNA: TGTGCCAGCAGCTCGGGACTAGCGGGAGTATCCGGGGAGCTGTTTTTT.

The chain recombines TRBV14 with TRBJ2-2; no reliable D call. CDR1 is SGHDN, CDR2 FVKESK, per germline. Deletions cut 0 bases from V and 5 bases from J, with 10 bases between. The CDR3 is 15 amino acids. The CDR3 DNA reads TGTGCCAGCAGCCAAGATTATCCGAGAACCGGGGAGCTGTTTTTT. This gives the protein CASSQDYPRTGELFF. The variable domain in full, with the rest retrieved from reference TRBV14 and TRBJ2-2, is EAGVTQFPSHSVIEKGQTVTLRCDPISGHDNLYWYRRVMGKEIKFLLHFVKESKQDESGMPNNRFLAERTGGTYSTLKVQPAELEDSGVYFCASSQDYPRTGELFFGEGSRLTVL.

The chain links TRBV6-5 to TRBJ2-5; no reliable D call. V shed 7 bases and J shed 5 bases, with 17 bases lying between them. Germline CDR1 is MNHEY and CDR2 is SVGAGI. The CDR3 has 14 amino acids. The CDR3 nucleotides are TGTGCCAGCACCACGGAGCCCCTTGGGGAGACCCAGTACTTC. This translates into CASTTEPLGETQYF.

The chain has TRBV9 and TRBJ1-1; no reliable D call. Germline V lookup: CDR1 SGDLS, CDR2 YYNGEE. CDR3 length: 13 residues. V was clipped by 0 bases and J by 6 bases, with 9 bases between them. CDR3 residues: CASSVDIAAEAFF. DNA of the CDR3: TGTGCCAGCAGCGTAGATATAGCGGCTGAAGCTTTCTTT.

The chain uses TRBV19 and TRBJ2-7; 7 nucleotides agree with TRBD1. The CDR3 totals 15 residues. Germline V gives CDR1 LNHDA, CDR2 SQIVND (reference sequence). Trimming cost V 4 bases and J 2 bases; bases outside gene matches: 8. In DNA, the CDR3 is TGTGCCAGTAGTACCCGGACAGGATCAACCTACGAGCAGTACTTC. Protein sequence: CASSTRTGSTYEQYF. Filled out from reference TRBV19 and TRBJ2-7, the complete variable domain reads DGGITQSPKYLFRKEGQNVTLSCEQNLNHDAMYWYRQDPGQGLRLIYYSQIVNDFQKGDIAEGYSVSREKKESFPLTVTSAQKNPTAFYLCASSTRTGSTYEQYFGPGTRLTVT.

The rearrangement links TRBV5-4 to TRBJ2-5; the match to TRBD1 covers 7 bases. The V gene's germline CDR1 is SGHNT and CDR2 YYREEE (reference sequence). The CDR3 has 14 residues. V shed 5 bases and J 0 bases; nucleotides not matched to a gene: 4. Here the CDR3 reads CASRSGTDQETQYF. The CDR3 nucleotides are TGTGCCAGCAGATCCGGGACAGACCAAGAGACCCAGTACTTC.

The CDR3 loop reads CASSLSDWYNEQFF. The CDR3 DNA sequence: TGCGCCAGCAGCTTATCTGACTGGTACAATGAGCAGTTCTTC. This rearrangement joins TRBV5-1 to TRBJ2-1; D is uncertain. The germline CDR1 and CDR2 sequences are SGHRS and YFSETQ. V was pared by 2 bases and J by 4 bases, with 10 bases between. CDR3 size: 14 residues.

DNA of the CDR3: TGCGCCAGCAGCCACTCCTCGACAGGGGTCCGGAATCAGCCCCAGCATTTT. Amino acids: CASSHSSTGVRNQPQHF. V and J are TRBV4-1 and TRBJ1-5, with 8 bases identical to TRBD1. Germline V gene data show CDR1 as MGHRA and CDR2 as YSYEKL. Losses at the gene ends were 3 bases for V and 4 bases for J; bases not matched to a gene: 11. The CDR3 is made up of 17 amino acids.

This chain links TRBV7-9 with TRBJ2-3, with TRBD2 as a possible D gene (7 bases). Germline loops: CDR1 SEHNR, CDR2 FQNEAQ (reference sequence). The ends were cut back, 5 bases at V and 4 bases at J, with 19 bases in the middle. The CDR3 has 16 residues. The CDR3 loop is CASSPLGGRGSDTQYF. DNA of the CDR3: TGTGCCAGCAGCCCCCTCGGGGGGCGCGGCTCAGATACGCAGTATTTT.

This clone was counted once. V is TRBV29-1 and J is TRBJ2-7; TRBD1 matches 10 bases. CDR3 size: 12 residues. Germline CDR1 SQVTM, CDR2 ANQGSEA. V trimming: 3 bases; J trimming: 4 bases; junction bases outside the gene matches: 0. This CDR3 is CSVEGQGYEQYF. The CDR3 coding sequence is TGCAGCGTTGAGGGACAGGGGTACGAGCAGTACTTC.

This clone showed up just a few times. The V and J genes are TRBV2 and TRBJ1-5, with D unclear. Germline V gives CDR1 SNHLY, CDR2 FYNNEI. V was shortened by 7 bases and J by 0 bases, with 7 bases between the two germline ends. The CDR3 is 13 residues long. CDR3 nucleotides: TGTGCCAGCAACGGTGATAGCAATCAGCCCCAGCATTTT. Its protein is CASNGDSNQPQHF.

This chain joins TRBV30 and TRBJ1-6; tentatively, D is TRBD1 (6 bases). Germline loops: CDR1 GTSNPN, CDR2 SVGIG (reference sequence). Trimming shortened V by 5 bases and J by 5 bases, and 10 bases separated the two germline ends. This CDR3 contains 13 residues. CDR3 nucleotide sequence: TGTGCCTGGGAACAGGGCGATAATTCACCCCTCCACTTT. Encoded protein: CAWEQGDNSPLHF.

The CDR3 is CASRMDRLNYGYTF. The CDR3 DNA is TGTGCCAGCAGAATGGACAGGCTTAACTATGGCTACACCTTC. The chain joins TRBV6-1 to TRBJ1-2; TRBD1 matches at 7 bases. V shed 6 bases, J shed 1 base, and the junction held 5 bases outside the gene matches. CDR1 and CDR2 (germline): MNHNS, SASEGT. The CDR3 runs to 14 residues.